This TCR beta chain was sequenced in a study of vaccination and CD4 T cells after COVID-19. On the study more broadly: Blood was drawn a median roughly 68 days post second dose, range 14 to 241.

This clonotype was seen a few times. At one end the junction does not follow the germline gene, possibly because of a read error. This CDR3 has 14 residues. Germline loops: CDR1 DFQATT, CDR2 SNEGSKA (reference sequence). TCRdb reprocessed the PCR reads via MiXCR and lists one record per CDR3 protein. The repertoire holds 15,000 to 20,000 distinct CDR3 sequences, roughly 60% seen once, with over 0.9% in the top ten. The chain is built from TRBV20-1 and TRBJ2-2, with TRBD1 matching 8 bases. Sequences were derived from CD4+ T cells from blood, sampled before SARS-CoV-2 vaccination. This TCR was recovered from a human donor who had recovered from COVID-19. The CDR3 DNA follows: TGCAGTGTGCCTGGACAGGGAAACAGCGGGGAGCTGTTTTTT. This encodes CSVPGQGNSGELFF.